The rows below give T cell receptor beta chains drawn from one sample of a study of blood T cells in healthy people across ages. TCRdb itself ran the 5' RACE reads through MiXCR, one entry per CDR3 protein. In the table there are about 1.4 million distinct CDR3 sequences, around 55% of which are singletons. The material sequenced was blood. All receptors come from a man aged 18 to 29 in good health. CDR3s include the opening cysteine and the closing phenylalanine or tryptophan. A D gene is named only where the DNA matches it firmly. Rows give clone size only sometimes, using once, few, many, or a class for an expanded clone.

clone_size: NA
v_call: TRBV13
j_call: TRBJ2-1
cdr3_length: 14
d_call: TRBD2
cdr3_nt: TGTGCCAGCAGCTTGGAAAGCGGGAGCAATGAGCAGTTCTTC
cdr3_aa: CASSLESGSNEQFF

clone_size: few
v_call: TRBV27
j_call: TRBJ2-1
cdr3_length: 14
d_call: NA
cdr3_nt: TGTGCCAGCAGTTTTAGTGACCCTAACAATGAGCAGTTCTTC
cdr3_aa: CASSFSDPNNEQFF

clone_size: NA
v_call: TRBV4-3
j_call: TRBJ2-7
cdr3_length: 15
d_call: TRBD1
cdr3_nt: TGCGCCAGCAGCCAAGCGGACAGGGGGCGTCACGAGCAGTACTTC
cdr3_aa: CASSQADRGRHEQYF

clone_size: NA
v_call: TRBV5-1
j_call: TRBJ2-6
cdr3_length: 15
d_call: NA
cdr3_nt: TGCGCCAGCAGCCCCACGTACTCTGGGGCCAACGTCCTGACTTTC
cdr3_aa: CASSPTYSGANVLTF

clone_size: few
v_call: TRBV4-1
j_call: TRBJ2-1
cdr3_length: 20
d_call: NA
cdr3_nt: TGCGCCAGCAGCCAAAGGGTAGGACTGGATGAAAGGGGCGGGGAAAATGAGCAGTTCTTC
cdr3_aa: CASSQRVGLDERGGENEQFF

clone_size: NA
v_call: TRBV7-2
j_call: TRBJ2-2
cdr3_length: 16
d_call: TRBD2
cdr3_nt: TGTGCCAGCAGGCGCGGGGGGCCATCGAACACCGGGGAGCTGTTTTTT
cdr3_aa: CASRRGGPSNTGELFF

clone_size: NA
v_call: TRBV7-9
j_call: TRBJ1-2
cdr3_length: 17
d_call: NA
cdr3_nt: TGTGCCAGCAGCTTAGCGGGGGAACAGGGCCGCATCTATGGCTACACCTTC
cdr3_aa: CASSLAGEQGRIYGYTF

clone_size: NA
v_call: TRBV6-1
j_call: TRBJ1-5
cdr3_length: 15
d_call: NA
cdr3_nt: TGTGCCAGCAGTGAAGTGGTGGGGAGCAATCAGCCCCAGCATTTT
cdr3_aa: CASSEVVGSNQPQHF

clone_size: NA
v_call: TRBV20-1
j_call: TRBJ2-5
cdr3_length: 15
d_call: NA
cdr3_nt: TGCAGTGCTAGAGACCGCGCCCGCGAACAAGAGACCCAGTACTTC
cdr3_aa: CSARDRAREQETQYF

clone_size: NA
v_call: TRBV12-3/TRBV12-4
j_call: TRBJ2-5
cdr3_length: 14
d_call: TRBD2
cdr3_nt: TGTGCCAGCAGTTTAACTAGCGGGGGGGCGGCCCAGTACTTC
cdr3_aa: CASSLTSGGAAQYF

clone_size: NA
v_call: TRBV11-2
j_call: TRBJ2-3
cdr3_length: 17
d_call: TRBD2
cdr3_nt: TGTGCCAGCAGCTTATTCCCGGAACTAGCGGGACCGGATACGCAGTATTTT
cdr3_aa: CASSLFPELAGPDTQYF

clone_size: NA
v_call: TRBV10-1
j_call: TRBJ2-7
cdr3_length: 14
d_call: TRBD2
cdr3_nt: TGCGCCAGCAGTGATATGGCGGGGGTCTACGAGCAGTACTTC
cdr3_aa: CASSDMAGVYEQYF

clone_size: NA
v_call: TRBV11-3
j_call: TRBJ2-7
cdr3_length: 15
d_call: NA
cdr3_nt: TGTGCCAGCAGCCTGGGGGGCGCGGGGAGCTACGAGCAGTACTTC
cdr3_aa: CASSLGGAGSYEQYF

clone_size: NA
v_call: TRBV6-6
j_call: TRBJ2-1
cdr3_length: 16
d_call: NA
cdr3_nt: TGTGCCAGCAGTTACGGGGTACAGGGATTTTACAATGAGCAGTTCTTC
cdr3_aa: CASSYGVQGFYNEQFF

clone_size: NA
v_call: TRBV4-1
j_call: TRBJ1-2
cdr3_length: 15
d_call: NA
cdr3_nt: TGCGCCAGCAGCCAAGATCACCCAGCGGCGTATGGCTACACCTTC
cdr3_aa: CASSQDHPAAYGYTF

clone_size: NA
v_call: TRBV18
j_call: TRBJ2-5
cdr3_length: 17
d_call: NA
cdr3_nt: TGTGCCAGCTCCCTACCTAAACTAGCAGGAGGTCAAGAGACCCAGTACTTC
cdr3_aa: CASSLPKLAGGQETQYF

clone_size: NA
v_call: TRBV5-6
j_call: TRBJ2-7
cdr3_length: 16
d_call: NA
cdr3_nt: TGTGCCAGCAGCTTGGCCAACAGCCCGCAATATTACGAGCAGTACTTC
cdr3_aa: CASSLANSPQYYEQYF

clone_size: NA
v_call: TRBV3-1
j_call: TRBJ2-1
cdr3_length: 13
d_call: TRBD2
cdr3_nt: TGTGCCAGCACGGGACTAGCTGCCAATGAGCAGTTCTTC
cdr3_aa: CASTGLAANEQFF

clone_size: few
v_call: TRBV25-1
j_call: TRBJ2-7
cdr3_length: 16
d_call: NA
cdr3_nt: TGTGCCAGCAGTGGGCCGTTGGACCCAGATCCCTACGAGCAGTACTTC
cdr3_aa: CASSGPLDPDPYEQYF

clone_size: few
v_call: TRBV6-2/TRBV6-3
j_call: TRBJ2-3
cdr3_length: 16
d_call: NA
cdr3_nt: TGTGCCAGCAGTTACGAGCAGGGGAGAATGACAGATACGCAGTATTTT
cdr3_aa: CASSYEQGRMTDTQYF

clone_size: NA
v_call: TRBV4-2
j_call: TRBJ1-6
cdr3_length: 15
d_call: NA
cdr3_nt: TGTGCCAGCAGCCAAGAATCACATGATAATTCACCCCTCCACTTT
cdr3_aa: CASSQESHDNSPLHF

clone_size: NA
v_call: TRBV7-9
j_call: TRBJ2-4
cdr3_length: 12
d_call: NA
cdr3_nt: TGTGCCAGCAGCATTGACGTCCACATTCAGTACTTC
cdr3_aa: CASSIDVHIQYF

clone_size: NA
v_call: TRBV20-1
j_call: TRBJ2-7
cdr3_length: 11
d_call: NA
cdr3_nt: TGCAGTGCCTTACAAGACTACGAGCAGTACTTC
cdr3_aa: CSALQDYEQYF

clone_size: NA
v_call: TRBV4-1
j_call: TRBJ1-1
cdr3_length: 16
d_call: TRBD1
cdr3_nt: TGCGCCAGCAGCCAAGCAGGGGGAACGGGCTACACTGAAGCTTTCTTT
cdr3_aa: CASSQAGGTGYTEAFF

clone_size: NA
v_call: TRBV7-9
j_call: TRBJ1-6
cdr3_length: 13
d_call: NA
cdr3_nt: TGTGCCAGCAGCTTAGGGGATGAAGTCGCCCTCCACTTT
cdr3_aa: CASSLGDEVALHF

clone_size: NA
v_call: TRBV9
j_call: TRBJ2-1
cdr3_length: 12
d_call: NA
cdr3_nt: TGTGCCAGCAGCGGCTACCCCAATGAGCAGTTCTTC
cdr3_aa: CASSGYPNEQFF

clone_size: once
v_call: TRBV18
j_call: TRBJ1-2
cdr3_length: 16
d_call: TRBD1
cdr3_nt: TGTGCCAGCTCACCGCGACAGGGCGCCGTGGGGGATGGCTACACCTTC
cdr3_aa: CASSPRQGAVGDGYTF

clone_size: NA
v_call: TRBV20-1
j_call: TRBJ2-1
cdr3_length: 14
d_call: NA
cdr3_nt: TGCAGTGCTATAAGTGGGATTACCTACAATGAGCAGTTCTTC
cdr3_aa: CSAISGITYNEQFF

clone_size: NA
v_call: TRBV10-3
j_call: TRBJ2-1
cdr3_length: 16
d_call: TRBD2
cdr3_nt: TGTGCCATCACCGGACTAGCCCAGAGCTCCTACAATGAGCAGTTCTTC
cdr3_aa: CAITGLAQSSYNEQFF

clone_size: NA
v_call: TRBV20-1
j_call: TRBJ2-7
cdr3_length: 13
d_call: TRBD2
cdr3_nt: TGCAGTGCTAGGAGGGCGGGACTAGGCGAGCAGTACTTC
cdr3_aa: CSARRAGLGEQYF

clone_size: few
v_call: TRBV27
j_call: TRBJ2-3
cdr3_length: 14
d_call: NA
cdr3_nt: TGTGCCAGCAGTTTATCAGCTTACACAGATACGCAGTATTTT
cdr3_aa: CASSLSAYTDTQYF

clone_size: NA
v_call: TRBV12-3/TRBV12-4
j_call: TRBJ2-1
cdr3_length: 14
d_call: NA
cdr3_nt: TGTGCCAGCAGTTTTGGGGGTATCGACAATGAGCAGTTCTTC
cdr3_aa: CASSFGGIDNEQFF

clone_size: NA
v_call: TRBV28
j_call: TRBJ2-7
cdr3_length: 17
d_call: TRBD2
cdr3_nt: TGTGCCAGCAGTTTTATGGGGACTAGCGGGGTCTCCTACGAGCAGTACTTC
cdr3_aa: CASSFMGTSGVSYEQYF

clone_size: NA
v_call: TRBV7-9
j_call: TRBJ1-2
cdr3_length: 17
d_call: TRBD1
cdr3_nt: TGTGCCAGCAGCTTATGGGGCGACAGGGCGGATGGATATGGCTACACCTTC
cdr3_aa: CASSLWGDRADGYGYTF

clone_size: NA
v_call: TRBV21-1
j_call: TRBJ1-4
cdr3_length: 17
d_call: NA
cdr3_nt: TGTGCCAGCAGCAAACCATCAATCAGGCTGCTTAATGAAAAACTGTTTTTT
cdr3_aa: CASSKPSIRLLNEKLFF

clone_size: NA
v_call: TRBV12-5
j_call: TRBJ1-2
cdr3_length: 15
d_call: NA
cdr3_nt: TGTGCTAGTGGTTTACTGGACAGACCTAGCTATGGCTACACCTTC
cdr3_aa: CASGLLDRPSYGYTF

clone_size: NA
v_call: TRBV20-1
j_call: TRBJ2-1
cdr3_length: 11
d_call: NA
cdr3_nt: TGCAGTGCTAGAGATGATAATGAGCAGTTCTTC
cdr3_aa: CSARDDNEQFF

clone_size: NA
v_call: TRBV6-6
j_call: TRBJ1-4
cdr3_length: 11
d_call: NA
cdr3_nt: TGTGCCAGCTTGGGGGCTGAAAAACTGTTTTTT
cdr3_aa: CASLGAEKLFF

clone_size: NA
v_call: TRBV16
j_call: TRBJ1-1
cdr3_length: 15
d_call: NA
cdr3_nt: TGTGCCAGCAGCCTCGCCGGGACGTTGAACACTGAAGCTTTCTTT
cdr3_aa: CASSLAGTLNTEAFF

clone_size: NA
v_call: TRBV20-1
j_call: TRBJ2-1
cdr3_length: 14
d_call: TRBD2
cdr3_nt: TGCAGTGCTGGTAAGCGGGGAGGTTACAATGAGCAGTTCTTC
cdr3_aa: CSAGKRGGYNEQFF